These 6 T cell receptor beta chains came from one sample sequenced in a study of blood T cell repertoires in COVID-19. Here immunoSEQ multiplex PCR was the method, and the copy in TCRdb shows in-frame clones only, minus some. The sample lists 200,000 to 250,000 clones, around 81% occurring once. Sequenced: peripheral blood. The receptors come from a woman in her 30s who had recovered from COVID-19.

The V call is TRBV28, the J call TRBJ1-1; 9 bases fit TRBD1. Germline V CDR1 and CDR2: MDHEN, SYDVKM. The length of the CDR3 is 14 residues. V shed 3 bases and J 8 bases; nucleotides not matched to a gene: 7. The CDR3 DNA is TGTGCCAGCAGTTTCCCGACAGGGGGGGCCGAAGCTTTCTTT. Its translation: CASSFPTGGAEAFF.

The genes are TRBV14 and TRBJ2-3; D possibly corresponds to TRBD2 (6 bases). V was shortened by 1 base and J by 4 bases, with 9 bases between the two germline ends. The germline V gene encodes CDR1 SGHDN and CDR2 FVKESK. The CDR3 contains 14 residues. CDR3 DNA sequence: TGTGCCAGCAGCCAAGTGGGACTCCCAGATACGCAGTATTTT. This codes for CASSQVGLPDTQYF.

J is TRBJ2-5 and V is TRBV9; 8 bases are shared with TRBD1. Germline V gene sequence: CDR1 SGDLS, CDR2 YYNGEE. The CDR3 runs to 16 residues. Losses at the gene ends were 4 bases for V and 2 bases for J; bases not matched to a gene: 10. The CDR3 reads CASSSWTGSGQETQYF. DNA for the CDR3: TGTGCCAGCAGCTCCTGGACAGGGTCGGGTCAAGAGACCCAGTACTTC.

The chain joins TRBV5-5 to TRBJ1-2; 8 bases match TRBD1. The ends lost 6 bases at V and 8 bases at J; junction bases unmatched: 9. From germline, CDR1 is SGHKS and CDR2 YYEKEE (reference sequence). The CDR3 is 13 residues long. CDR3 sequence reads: CASNPSTGDGYTF. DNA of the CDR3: TGTGCCAGCAACCCCTCGACAGGGGACGGCTACACCTTC.

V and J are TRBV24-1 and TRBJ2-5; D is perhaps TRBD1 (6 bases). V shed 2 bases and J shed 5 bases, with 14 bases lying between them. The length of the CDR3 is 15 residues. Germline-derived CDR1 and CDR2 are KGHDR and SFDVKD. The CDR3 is CATSDSGRGGETQYF. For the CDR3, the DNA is TGTGCCACCAGTGATTCGGGCAGGGGTGGGGAGACCCAGTACTTC.

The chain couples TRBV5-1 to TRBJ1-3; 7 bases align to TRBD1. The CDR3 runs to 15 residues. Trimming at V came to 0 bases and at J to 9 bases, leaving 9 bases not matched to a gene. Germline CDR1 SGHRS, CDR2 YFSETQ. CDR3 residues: CASSLGTGEHSTIYF. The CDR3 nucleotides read TGCGCCAGCAGCTTGGGTACAGGGGAACACAGCACCATATATTTT.